Each of the 26 T cell receptor beta chains below was sequenced from the same sample in a study of CXCR3-negative and CXCR3-positive naive CD8 T cells. Libraries of TRB cDNA were made by 5' RACE and carried UMIs. TCRdb reprocessed the 5' RACE reads and stores each CDR3 protein as one record, lacking DNA. The sample's table shows tens of thousands of distinct CDR3 sequences. Input material: naive CXCR3- CD8+ T cells from blood. Subset defined: CD45RO-CCR7+CD27+CD95- naive CD8+ T cells lacking CXCR3 (TNR3-). These receptor sequences come from a human donor in good health. Some clones in this sample may be carry-over from other donors' samples.

The CDR3 is CSATKGDSDEQFF. The chain has TRBV20-1 and TRBJ2-1; TCRdb indicates TRBD2, and absent DNA this call remains unverified. CDR3 length equals 13 residues. Germline lookup yields CDR1 DFQATT and CDR2 SNEGSKA (reference sequence).

The chain joins TRBV28 to TRBJ1-2; the D call from TCRdb, TRBD1, cannot be confirmed without DNA. The germline V gene encodes CDR1 MDHEN and CDR2 SYDVKM. The CDR3 totals 15 residues. The CDR3 loop is CASRRRDSEYLGYTF.

This chain connects TRBV23-1 to TRBJ1-2; the TCRdb D gene call, TRBD1, has no DNA to confirm it. TRBV23-1 is an ORF, and what it does is uncertain. The CDR3 loop spans 13 amino acids. CDR3 protein: CASKSPGFDGYTF.

This chain links TRBV7-6 with TRBJ1-3; TCRdb returns TRBD1, unconfirmable since there is no DNA. Looked up from germline, CDR1 is SGHVS and CDR2 is FNYEAQ. CDR3 length: 16 amino acids. CDR3 in amino acids: CASSRARTGSGNTIYF. The full variable domain, with the rest looked up from reference TRBV7-6 and TRBJ1-3, is GAGVSQSPRYKVTKRGQDVALRCDPISGHVSLYWYRQALGQGPEFLTYFNYEAQQDKSGLPNDRFSAERPEGSISTLTIQRTEQRDSAMYRCASSRARTGSGNTIYFGEGSWLTVV.

This sequence joins TRBV29-1 and TRBJ2-7. CDR1 is SQVTM and CDR2 is ANQGSEA in the germline V gene. This CDR3 is 15 amino acids long. This CDR3 is CSVGSTMESPYEQYF.

The chain uses TRBV20-1 and TRBJ1-2. Germline V gene sequence: CDR1 DFQATT, CDR2 SNEGSKA (reference sequence). This CDR3 has 15 residues. CDR3 region: CRAEQGVRASGGYTF.

The rearrangement joins TRBV5-1 to TRBJ1-1; without DNA, the TCRdb call of TRBD1 cannot be checked. The CDR3 extends over 15 amino acids. Germline loops: CDR1 SGHRS, CDR2 YFSETQ. The CDR3 region is CASSGGTGENTEAFF.

V is TRBV7-8 and J is TRBJ1-2. CDR3 length equals 13 residues. Germline V gene lookup returns CDR1 SGHVS and CDR2 FQNEAQ. CDR3 sequence: CASSLERAYGYTF.

This chain joins TRBV14 and TRBJ1-1; the D call from TCRdb, TRBD1, cannot be confirmed without DNA. Germline V gives CDR1 SGHDN, CDR2 FVKESK. This CDR3 spans 15 amino acids. CDR3 sequence: CASSQLGTGNTEAFF.

The chain combines TRBV14 with TRBJ2-2. Germline CDR1 SGHDN, CDR2 FVKESK. The CDR3 has 17 residues. Here the CDR3 reads CASSQLTQISNTGELFF.

The J gene is TRBJ2-7, the V gene TRBV29-1; TCRdb returns TRBD2, unconfirmable since there is no DNA. This CDR3 contains 16 residues. Germline loops: CDR1 SQVTM, CDR2 ANQGSEA. The CDR3 loop is CSVKGALGIKTYEQYF.

The genes are TRBV6-5 and TRBJ2-3; TCRdb's D call of TRBD1 is untestable without DNA. The CDR3 length is 17 residues. Germline-derived CDR1 and CDR2 are MNHEY and SVGAGI. The chain's CDR3 is CASRRNRGRGDTDTQYF.

V is TRBV7-2 and J is TRBJ2-2. The CDR3 runs to 15 residues. Germline V gives CDR1 SGHTA, CDR2 FQGNSA. This CDR3 reads CASSLTLDYTGELFF.

The V call is TRBV7-9, the J call TRBJ2-2; there is no DNA to check the TCRdb D call of TRBD2. The CDR3 runs to 18 residues. Germline V CDR1 and CDR2: SEHNR, FQNEAQ (reference sequence). CDR3: CASSSEGRAESNTGELFF. Together with reference TRBV7-9 and TRBJ2-2, the CDR3 gives the full variable domain: DTGVSQNPRHKITKRGQNVTFRCDPISEHNRLYWYRQTLGQGPEFLTYFQNEAQLEKSRLLSDRFSAERPKGSFSTLEIQRTEQGDSAMYLCASSSEGRAESNTGELFFGEGSRLTVL.

The chain joins TRBV20-1 to TRBJ2-1; absent DNA, TCRdb's TRBD1 call cannot be checked. The germline V gene has CDR1 DFQATT and CDR2 SNEGSKA (reference sequence). The CDR3 totals 15 residues. This chain's CDR3 is CSATDGQISYNEQFF.

The chain combines TRBV6-6 with TRBJ2-1; without DNA, the TCRdb call of TRBD1 cannot be checked. This CDR3 is 15 amino acids long. Germline lookup yields CDR1 MNHNY and CDR2 SVGAGI (reference sequence). Here the CDR3 reads CASSYRGEGGHEQFF.

The rearrangement links TRBV5-5 to TRBJ2-7; TCRdb gives TRBD2 as the D gene, but with no DNA this cannot be confirmed. The CDR3 has 17 residues. CDR1 and CDR2 from the germline V gene are SGHKS and YYEKEE (reference sequence). The chain's CDR3 is CASSSAALAAMTYEQYF. Based on the CDR3 plus reference TRBV5-5 and TRBJ2-7, the full variable domain is DAGVTQSPTHLIKTRGQQVTLRCSPISGHKSVSWYQQVLGQGPQFIFQYYEKEERGRGNFPDRFSARQFPNYSSELNVNALLLGDSALYLCASSSAALAAMTYEQYFGPGTRLTVT.

The rearrangement links TRBV11-1 to TRBJ2-2; TCRdb proposes TRBD2, but this gene call is untestable without DNA. The germline gives CDR1 SGHAT, CDR2 FQDESV (reference sequence). The CDR3 has 16 amino acids. The CDR3 spells CASSSGAGWNTGELFF.

The chain links TRBV7-6 to TRBJ1-3. This CDR3 comprises 13 residues. Germline V gene lookup returns CDR1 SGHVS and CDR2 FNYEAQ. CDR3 region: CASSLLTGNTIYF.

The J gene is TRBJ2-7, the V gene TRBV28. CDR1 MDHEN and CDR2 SYDVKM come from the germline V gene. The length of the CDR3 is 13 residues. The CDR3 sequence: CASSFETVNEQYF.

This chain uses TRBV19 with TRBJ2-7; TCRdb's assignment of TRBD1 cannot be checked, as there is no DNA. In germline, CDR1 is LNHDA, CDR2 SQIVND (reference sequence). This CDR3 is 14 amino acids long. The CDR3 loop reads CASRGQGYRGEQYF.

The rearrangement uses TRBV3-1 and TRBJ2-7; absent DNA, TCRdb's TRBD1 call cannot be checked. The CDR3 is 14 residues long. The germline V gene encodes CDR1 LGHDT and CDR2 YNNKEL (reference sequence). CDR3 in amino acids: CASSLQVPIYEQYF.

The rearrangement uses TRBV13 and TRBJ2-1; the TCRdb call, TRBD2, lacks DNA for checking. CDR3 length: 14 residues. The germline CDR1 and CDR2 sequences are PRHDT and FYEKMQ (reference sequence). CDR3 in amino acids: CASSKRENGNEQFF. Variable domain in full (rest from reference TRBV13 and TRBJ2-1): AAGVIQSPRHLIKEKRETATLKCYPIPRHDTVYWYQQGPGQDPQFLISFYEKMQSDKGSIPDRFSAQQFSDYHSELNMSSLELGDSALYFCASSKRENGNEQFFGPGTRLTVL.

The V and J genes are TRBV20-1 and TRBJ1-1; TCRdb designates TRBD1, a call that cannot be tested without DNA. The germline V gene has CDR1 DFQATT and CDR2 SNEGSKA (reference sequence). The CDR3 consists of 13 residues. The CDR3 reads CSARGASDTEAFF.

According to its frequency, this clonotype is medium-sized. The chain uses TRBV7-9 and TRBJ1-1. Germline lookup yields CDR1 SEHNR and CDR2 FQNEAQ (reference sequence). The CDR3 totals 13 residues. The CDR3 loop is CASSSIMNTEAFF.

The rearrangement links TRBV14 to TRBJ1-3; TCRdb designates TRBD1, a call that cannot be tested without DNA. This CDR3 spans 15 amino acids. The germline V gene has CDR1 SGHDN and CDR2 FVKESK. This chain's CDR3 is CASSARTGSGNTIYF. The full variable domain, its missing parts supplied by reference TRBV14 and TRBJ1-3, is EAGVTQFPSHSVIEKGQTVTLRCDPISGHDNLYWYRRVMGKEIKFLLHFVKESKQDESGMPNNRFLAERTGGTYSTLKVQPAELEDSGVYFCASSARTGSGNTIYFGEGSWLTVV.